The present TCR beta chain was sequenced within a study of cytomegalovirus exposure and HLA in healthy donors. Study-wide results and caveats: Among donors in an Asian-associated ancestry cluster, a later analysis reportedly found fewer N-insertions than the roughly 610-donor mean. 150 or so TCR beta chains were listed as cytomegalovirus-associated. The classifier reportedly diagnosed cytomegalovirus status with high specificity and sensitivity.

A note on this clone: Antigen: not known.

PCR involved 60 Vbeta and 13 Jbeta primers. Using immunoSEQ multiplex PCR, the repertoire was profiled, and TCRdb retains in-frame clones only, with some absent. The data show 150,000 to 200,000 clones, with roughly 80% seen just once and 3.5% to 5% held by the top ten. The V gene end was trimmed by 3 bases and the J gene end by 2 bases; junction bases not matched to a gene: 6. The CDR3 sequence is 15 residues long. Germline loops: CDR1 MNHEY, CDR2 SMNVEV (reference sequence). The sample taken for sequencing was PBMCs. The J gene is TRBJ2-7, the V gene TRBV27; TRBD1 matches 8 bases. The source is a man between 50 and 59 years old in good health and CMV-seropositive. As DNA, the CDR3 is TGTGCCAGCAGTTTCGCAGGGGGCACTACCTACGAGCAGTACTTC. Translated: CASSFAGGTTYEQYF.